These 32 T cell receptor beta chains share one sample of origin, sequenced in a study of T-cell reconstitution after alpha-beta-depleted transplantation in children. Unique molecular identifiers were used in preparing the TCRbeta library. TCRdb called the PCR reads again in MiXCR, with one record for every CDR3 protein. Of about 610,000 distinct CDR3 sequences detected, 8% to 11% appear once; the ten largest clones hold about 4%. This specimen was PBMCs from the stem cell graft donor, taken from the stem cell graft. The receptors derive from a human donor who donated a stem cell graft to a child with acute myeloid leukemia.

This clonotype was seen only a few times. The V gene is TRBV5-1, the J gene TRBJ2-7, with unresolved D. This CDR3 has 14 amino acids. Germline values: CDR1 SGHRS, CDR2 YFSETQ. V was clipped by 0 bases and J by 0 bases, with 7 bases between them. CDR3 in amino acids: CASSLVTDSYEQYF. The CDR3 coding sequence is TGCGCCAGCAGCTTGGTAACTGACTCCTACGAGCAGTACTTC.

This clonotype was observed at least ten times. V and J are TRBV4-2 and TRBJ2-3, with D possibly called TRBD1 or TRBD2 (5 bases each). CDR1 is LGHNA, CDR2 YNFKEQ, per germline. The CDR3 runs to 13 residues. V lost 8 bases and J lost 4, with 13 bases in between. CDR3 sequence reads: CASGRGVSDTQYF. The CDR3, as DNA: TGTGCCAGCGGAAGAGGGGTCTCAGATACGCAGTATTTT.

This clonotype was counted many times. The genes are TRBV12-3 or TRBV12-4 and TRBJ2-6; tentatively, D is TRBD2 (5 bases). V was cut by 7 bases and J by 14 bases, with 18 bases left in between. The CDR3 is 13 residues long. CDR3 loop: CASNLGEDFILTF. The CDR3 DNA is TGTGCCAGCAACCTGGGAGAGGACTTCATCCTGACTTTC.

A few counts support this clonotype. V gene TRBV6-2 or TRBV6-3 combines with J gene TRBJ1-1, with D possibly TRBD1 on 6 matching bases. The ends were cut back, 7 bases at V and 6 bases at J, with 21 bases in the middle. Per germline, CDR1 MNHEY and CDR2 SVGEGT. The CDR3 sequence is 15 residues long. CDR3: CASKVRSGARPEAFF. In nucleotides, the CDR3 is TGTGCCAGCAAGGTCCGATCGGGGGCCCGCCCTGAAGCTTTCTTT.

The CDR3 region is CASSLGRGLAGIRDTDTQYF. As DNA, the CDR3 is TGTGCCAGCAGCTTAGGCAGGGGACTAGCGGGGATTCGGGACACAGATACGCAGTATTTT. This chain links TRBV11-2 with TRBJ2-3; 13 bases fit TRBD2. This CDR3 has 20 amino acids. Trimming took 1 base from V and 2 from J; bases not matched to a gene: 12. Germline loops: CDR1 SGHAT, CDR2 FQNNGV. Filled out from reference TRBV11-2 and TRBJ2-3, the complete variable domain reads EAGVAQSPRYKIIEKRQSVAFWCNPISGHATLYWYQQILGQGPKLLIQFQNNGVVDDSQLPKDRFSAERLKGVDSTLKIQPAKLEDSAVYLCASSLGRGLAGIRDTDTQYFGPGTRLTVL.

Ten or more counts support this clonotype. The chain recombines TRBV30 with TRBJ1-1, with a tentative D call TRBD1 (5 bases). There are 11 residues in the CDR3. Germline CDR1 reads GTSNPN; CDR2 reads SVGIG (reference sequence). Trimming cost V 3 bases and J 11 bases, with 13 bases left between them. The CDR3 DNA reads as TGTGCCTGGAGGGAGGAGGGGACCGCTTTCTTT. This codes for CAWREEGTAFF.

This clonotype was observed many times. The chain joins TRBV5-1 to TRBJ2-7; D is tentatively TRBD1 or TRBD2 (5 bases each). The germline V gene has CDR1 SGHRS and CDR2 YFSETQ. This CDR3 comprises 14 residues. Trimming removed 3 bases from V and 3 bases from J, with 13 bases in between. CDR3 sequence: CASSSAGTVYEQYF. The CDR3 nucleotides are TGCGCCAGCAGCTCTGCCGGGACGGTCTACGAGCAGTACTTC.

The chain carries TRBV7-2 and TRBJ2-7; perhaps TRBD2 as D (6 bases). Trimming cost V 1 base and J 0 bases, with 13 bases left between them. The CDR3 contains 16 residues. Germline V CDR1 and CDR2: SGHTA, FQGNSA. CDR3 loop: CASSLDGSLHSYEQYF. The CDR3 region has the DNA TGTGCCAGCAGCTTAGACGGGAGCCTCCACTCCTACGAGCAGTACTTC.

This clonotype was counted a few times. The chain recombines TRBV6-2 or TRBV6-3 with TRBJ2-4, with TRBD2 matching over 10 bases. CDR1 and CDR2 from the germline V gene are MNHEY and SVGEGT. The CDR3 has 17 residues. V was pared by 3 bases and J by 7 bases, with 12 bases of the junction left unmatched. The DNA for the CDR3 is TGTGCCAGCAGTTATACTAGCGGGGACCCTCTTCCCAACATTCAGTACTTC. Encoded protein: CASSYTSGDPLPNIQYF.

The CDR3 protein is CASSAGMRSGSYEQYF. CDR3 DNA sequence: TGTGCCAGCAGCGCCGGTATGAGGAGCGGGTCCTACGAGCAGTACTTC. The rearrangement joins TRBV7-8 to TRBJ2-7, with D maybe TRBD2 (6 bases). The CDR3 extends over 16 amino acids. V lost 5 bases to trimming and J lost 1 base, with 18 bases between them. Germline lookup yields CDR1 SGHVS and CDR2 FQNEAQ.

There are a few counts of this clonotype. An end of the junction differs from the germline gene, which may be a read error. V and J are TRBV5-6 and TRBJ2-1, with D tentatively TRBD2 (6 bases). The CDR3 consists of 20 residues. The germline V gene encodes CDR1 SGHDT and CDR2 YYEEEE. CDR3 DNA sequence: TGTGCTAGCAGCTACCCGACCGGGACTCCTCACCTTCGCTCGTACAATGAGCAGTTCTTC. It specifies CASSYPTGTPHLRSYNEQFF.

The rearrangement uses TRBV3-1 and TRBJ2-3; 13 positions agree with TRBD2. V lost 6 bases, J lost 6 bases, and 9 bases stayed unmatched. The CDR3 extends over 16 amino acids. CDR1 is LGHDT, CDR2 YNNKEL, per germline (reference sequence). This CDR3 reads CASRLLAGGPGDTQYF. CDR3 in DNA: TGTGCCAGCAGATTACTAGCGGGAGGGCCAGGGGATACGCAGTATTTT.

This clonotype was seen many times. The chain joins TRBV7-3 to TRBJ2-7; D remains ambiguous. This CDR3 is 14 amino acids long. Between the trimmed V and J ends, which lost 8 bases and 0 bases, there was a span of 14 bases. The germline gives CDR1 SGHTA, CDR2 FQGTGA. CDR3 sequence reads: CASSPSAGSYEQYF. The CDR3 DNA follows: TGTGCCAGCTCACCAAGCGCCGGCTCCTACGAGCAGTACTTC.

V is TRBV6-4 and J is TRBJ2-3; TRBD2 matches at 9 bases. V lost 2 bases, J lost 2 bases, and 11 bases stayed unmatched. Germline CDR1 is MRHNA and CDR2 is SNTAGT. This CDR3 is 18 amino acids long. The CDR3 DNA reads TGTGCCAGCAGTGACACGGCGGGAGGGTCCCTTTCCACAGATACGCAGTATTTT. Protein sequence: CASSDTAGGSLSTDTQYF.

A few counts support this clonotype. The chain employs TRBV15 and TRBJ2-1, with 13 nucleotides matching TRBD2. CDR1 LNHNV and CDR2 YYDKDF come from the germline V gene (reference sequence). The CDR3 sequence is 17 residues long. The trim removed 2 bases at V and 2 bases at J, leaving 3 bases unmatched. CDR3 region: CATSRPGLAGTYNEQFF. The CDR3 DNA is TGTGCCACCAGCAGACCGGGACTAGCGGGGACCTACAATGAGCAGTTCTTC.

This clonotype was seen a handful of times. V is TRBV18 and J is TRBJ1-1; D remains ambiguous. The CDR3 totals 13 residues. CDR1 and CDR2 (germline): KGHSH, LQKENI. The V and J ends lost 6 bases and 3 bases respectively, with 11 bases between them. CDR3 bases: TGTGCCAGCTCGCCGACCCGGGACACTGAAGCTTTCTTT. Encoded protein: CASSPTRDTEAFF. Full variable domain (outside the CDR3, taken from reference TRBV18 and TRBJ1-1): NAGVMQNPRHLVRRRGQEARLRCSPMKGHSHVYWYRQLPEEGLKFMVYLQKENIIDESGMPKERFSAEFPKEGPSILRIQQVVRGDSAAYFCASSPTRDTEAFFGQGTRLTVV.

In this sample, this clonotype turned up a few times. The chain links TRBV18 to TRBJ2-2, with a weak D call TRBD1 (5 bases). This CDR3 region has 14 residues. V dropped 10 bases and J dropped 0 bases, with 12 bases sitting between them. CDR1 KGHSH and CDR2 LQKENI come from the germline V gene. The CDR3 region is CANTRTPNTGELFF. The CDR3 region has the DNA TGTGCCAACACAAGGACACCGAACACCGGGGAGCTGTTTTTT. Variable domain in full (rest from reference TRBV18 and TRBJ2-2): NAGVMQNPRHLVRRRGQEARLRCSPMKGHSHVYWYRQLPEEGLKFMVYLQKENIIDESGMPKERFSAEFPKEGPSILRIQQVVRGDSAAYFCANTRTPNTGELFFGEGSRLTVL.

There are a few counts of this clonotype. This chain uses TRBV5-1 with TRBJ2-1, with D possibly being TRBD2 (6 bases). The V end was cut by 4 bases, the J end by 4 bases, with 15 bases between. The germline V gene has CDR1 SGHRS and CDR2 YFSETQ. The CDR3 sequence is 15 residues long. The CDR3, as DNA: TGCGCCAGCAGCCTGTCGGGGGTAGGTTACAATGAGCAGTTCTTC. Amino acids: CASSLSGVGYNEQFF. Using reference TRBV5-1 and TRBJ2-1 for the parts outside the CDR3, the full variable domain is KAGVTQTPRYLIKTRGQQVTLSCSPISGHRSVSWYQQTPGQGLQFLFEYFSETQRNKGNFPGRFSGRQFSNSRSEMNVSTLELGDSALYLCASSLSGVGYNEQFFGPGTRLTVL.

This clonotype was detected many times. The CDR3 protein is CASSYGLSGTDTQYF. The CDR3 DNA is TGTGCCAGCAGTTATGGTCTATCGGGGACAGATACGCAGTATTTT. The V call is TRBV6-5, the J call TRBJ2-3; possible D gene TRBD2, 5 bases. The germline V gene encodes CDR1 MNHEY and CDR2 SVGAGI. This CDR3 has 15 amino acids. The V gene lost 3 bases and the J gene lost 3 bases, with 13 bases spanning the gap.

This clonotype was counted at least ten times. The chain recombines TRBV9 with TRBJ2-1; TRBD2 is a possible D gene (5 bases). The germline gives CDR1 SGDLS, CDR2 YYNGEE. The CDR3 has 18 amino acids. Trimming stripped 0 bases from V and 6 bases from J, with 22 bases between. The CDR3 DNA reads as TGTGCCAGCAGCGTAGTCCCAAATCGGGGAACCTTAGGCAATGAGCAGTTCTTC. The encoded protein is CASSVVPNRGTLGNEQFF.

In its sample, this clonotype was seen a few times. The chain uses TRBV7-2 and TRBJ1-2, with D possibly TRBD1 on 6 matching bases. The germline CDR1 and CDR2 sequences are SGHTA and FQGNSA. V was clipped by 2 bases and J by 2 bases, with 18 bases between them. The CDR3 sequence is 17 residues long. CDR3 protein: CASSLTVLDSQNYGYTF. The CDR3 DNA is TGTGCCAGCAGCTTAACGGTTCTGGACAGCCAAAACTATGGCTACACCTTC. Complete variable domain (other parts from reference TRBV7-2 and TRBJ1-2): GAGVSQSPSNKVTEKGKDVELRCDPISGHTALYWYRQSLGQGLEFLIYFQGNSAPDKSGLPSDRFSAERTGGSVSTLTIQRTQQEDSAVYLCASSLTVLDSQNYGYTFGSGTRLTVV.

The rearrangement uses TRBV7-8 and TRBJ1-5; 9 bases are a match to TRBD1. The germline CDR1 and CDR2 sequences are SGHVS and FQNEAQ. The V and J ends lost 4 bases and 0 bases, in that order; junction bases with no gene match: 4. This CDR3 comprises 16 residues. CDR3 DNA sequence: TGTGCCAGCAGCTCAGAGGGACAGGGTAGCAATCAGCCCCAGCATTTT. Its protein product is CASSSEGQGSNQPQHF.

The genes are TRBV6-5 and TRBJ2-2, with 8 bases that match TRBD2. CDR1 is MNHEY and CDR2 is SVGAGI in the germline V gene. This CDR3 is built from 15 residues. Losses at the gene ends were 3 bases for V and 7 bases for J; bases not matched to a gene: 7. CDR3 residues: CASSYLSGGGGELFF. The DNA of the CDR3 is TGTGCCAGCAGTTATCTTTCCGGGGGGGGCGGGGAGCTGTTTTTT.

This sequence joins TRBV4-2 and TRBJ2-5; 11 bases are shared with TRBD2. CDR3 size: 19 residues. The junction had 10 bases not matched to a gene; V was cut back by 0 bases and J by 1 base. The V gene's germline CDR1 is LGHNA and CDR2 YNFKEQ. The CDR3 region is CASSQEGGIAGGFQETQYF. CDR3 bases: TGTGCCAGCAGCCAAGAAGGTGGGATAGCGGGAGGGTTCCAAGAGACCCAGTACTTC.

This clonotype was found a few times. This chain links TRBV4-3 with TRBJ2-1; D gene unclear. Per germline, CDR1 LGHNA and CDR2 YSLEER. The CDR3 totals 15 residues. Between the trimmed V and J ends, which lost 4 bases and 4 bases, there was a span of 14 bases. In DNA form, the CDR3 reads TGCGCCAGCAGCCCAGATGGTTCGAAGTACAATGAGCAGTTCTTC. Translation: CASSPDGSKYNEQFF.

In this sample, this clonotype turned up a few times. The chain recombines TRBV29-1 with TRBJ1-2; TRBD1 might be the D (6 bases). The ends were cut back, 6 bases at V and 6 bases at J, with 20 bases in the middle. There are 14 residues in the CDR3. Per germline, CDR1 SQVTM and CDR2 ANQGSEA. The CDR3 spells CSVAKAGAGDGYTF. CDR3 sequence (DNA): TGCAGCGTCGCCAAGGCGGGGGCGGGAGATGGCTACACCTTC.

This chain joins TRBV20-1 and TRBJ2-1; 9 bases are a match to TRBD2. The CDR3 is 15 residues long. The germline gives CDR1 DFQATT, CDR2 SNEGSKA (reference sequence). The CDR3 DNA reads TGCAGCGCAGGTGGTAGCGGGAGTTTCAGCAATGAGCAGTTCTTC. Its translation: CSAGGSGSFSNEQFF.

Only a few counts were recorded for this clonotype. The chain recombines TRBV2 with TRBJ2-7, with 9 nucleotides matching TRBD1. This CDR3 has 17 residues. The V gene's germline CDR1 is SNHLY and CDR2 FYNNEI. V shed 3 bases and J 3 bases; nucleotides not matched to a gene: 12. The CDR3 DNA reads as TGTGCCAGCAGTGACCAGTCCCCGGGACAGGGTGACTACGAGCAGTACTTC. Encoded protein: CASSDQSPGQGDYEQYF.

The gene calls are TRBV7-9 and TRBJ2-1, with D unclear. Germline V lookup: CDR1 SEHNR, CDR2 FQNEAQ (reference sequence). Trimming shortened V by 4 bases and J by 1 base, and 11 bases separated the two germline ends. The CDR3 spans 15 residues. The CDR3 nucleotides are TGTGCCAGCAGCTCCGCAAGGAAGTCCTACAATGAGCAGTTCTTC. Its protein is CASSSARKSYNEQFF.

The chain is built from TRBV12-3 or TRBV12-4 and TRBJ2-7, with D unresolved. The CDR3 consists of 14 residues. V was clipped by 1 base and J by 7 bases, with 14 bases between them. CDR3 region: CASSLGMGSIEQYF. The DNA of the CDR3 is TGTGCCAGCAGTTTAGGCATGGGTTCCATAGAGCAGTACTTC.

A word on this clonotype: One junction end disagrees with the germline gene, perhaps due to a read error. This chain links TRBV5-5 with TRBJ2-6, with D unresolved. The CDR3 is made up of 13 amino acids. Per the germline V gene, CDR1 is SGHKS and CDR2 is YYEKEE (reference sequence). CDR3 DNA sequence: TGTGCCAGCAGCTTGGGTGTACAAGACGTCCTGATTTTC. It yields the protein CASSLGVQDVLIF.

CDR3 protein: CASSLVAGGRGRYEQYF. CDR3 nucleotide sequence: TGTGCCAGCAGCTTAGTAGCGGGAGGGAGGGGGCGCTACGAGCAGTACTTC. This rearrangement joins TRBV7-2 to TRBJ2-7; 11 nucleotides line up with TRBD2. The CDR3 is made up of 17 amino acids. From germline, CDR1 is SGHTA and CDR2 FQGNSA. The trim removed 1 base at V and 3 bases at J, leaving 8 bases unmatched. The full variable domain, with the rest looked up from reference TRBV7-2 and TRBJ2-7, is GAGVSQSPSNKVTEKGKDVELRCDPISGHTALYWYRQSLGQGLEFLIYFQGNSAPDKSGLPSDRFSAERTGGSVSTLTIQRTQQEDSAVYLCASSLVAGGRGRYEQYFGPGTRLTVT.